This TCR beta chain was retrieved from a study of T-cell reconstitution after alpha-beta-depleted transplantation in children. The CDR3 consists of 15 residues. After removal of 5 bases from V and 0 bases from J, the junction contained 2 bases not matched to a gene. CDR1 is ENHRY, CDR2 SYGVKD, per germline. This clonotype appeared a few times. It was with unique molecular identifiers that the TCRbeta library was prepared. Each CDR3 protein gets one entry after TCRdb re-called the PCR reads with MiXCR. The sample lists around 500,000 distinct CDR3 sequences, around 13% occurring once. This specimen was PBMCs from the stem cell graft donor, taken from the stem cell graft. The TCR was taken from a human donor who donated a stem cell graft to a child with combined immunodeficiency. The chain combines TRBV10-3 with TRBJ2-1, with 9 nucleotides matching TRBD2. CDR3: CAISSGGSSYNEQFF. CDR3 coding DNA: TGTGCCATCAGTAGCGGGGGGAGCTCCTACAATGAGCAGTTCTTC.